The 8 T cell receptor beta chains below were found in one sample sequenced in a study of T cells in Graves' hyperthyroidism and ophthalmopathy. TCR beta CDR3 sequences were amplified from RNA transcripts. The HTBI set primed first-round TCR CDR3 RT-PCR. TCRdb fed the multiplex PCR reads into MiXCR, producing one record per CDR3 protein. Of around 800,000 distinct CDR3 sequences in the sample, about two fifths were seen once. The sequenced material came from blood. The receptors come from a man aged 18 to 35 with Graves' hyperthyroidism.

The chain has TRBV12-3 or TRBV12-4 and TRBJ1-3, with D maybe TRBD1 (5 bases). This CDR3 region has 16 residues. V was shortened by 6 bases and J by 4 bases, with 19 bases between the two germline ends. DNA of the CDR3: TGTGCCAGCAGGACACCCTGGGAGGGGACGGGAAACACCATATATTTT. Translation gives CASRTPWEGTGNTIYF.

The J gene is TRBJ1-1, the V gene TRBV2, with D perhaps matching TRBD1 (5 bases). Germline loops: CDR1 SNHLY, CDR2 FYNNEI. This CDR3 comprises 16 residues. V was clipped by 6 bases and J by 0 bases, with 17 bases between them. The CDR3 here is CASRGAPGTVNTEAFF. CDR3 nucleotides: TGTGCCAGCAGGGGAGCCCCCGGGACGGTGAACACTGAAGCTTTCTTT.

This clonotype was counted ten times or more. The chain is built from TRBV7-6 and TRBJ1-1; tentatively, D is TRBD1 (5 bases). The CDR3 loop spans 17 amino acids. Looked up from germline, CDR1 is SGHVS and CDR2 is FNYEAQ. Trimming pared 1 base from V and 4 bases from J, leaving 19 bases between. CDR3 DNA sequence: TGTGCCAGCAGCTTAGGACAGCTACTAGAACGGGGCACTGAAGCTTTCTTT. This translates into CASSLGQLLERGTEAFF. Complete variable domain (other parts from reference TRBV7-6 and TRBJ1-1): GAGVSQSPRYKVTKRGQDVALRCDPISGHVSLYWYRQALGQGPEFLTYFNYEAQQDKSGLPNDRFSAERPEGSISTLTIQRTEQRDSAMYRCASSLGQLLERGTEAFFGQGTRLTVV.

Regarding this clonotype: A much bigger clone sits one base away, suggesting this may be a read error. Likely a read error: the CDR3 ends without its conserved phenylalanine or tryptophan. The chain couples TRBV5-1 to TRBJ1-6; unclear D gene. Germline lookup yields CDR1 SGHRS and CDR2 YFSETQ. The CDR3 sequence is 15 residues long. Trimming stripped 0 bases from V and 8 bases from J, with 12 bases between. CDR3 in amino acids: CASSLAGQRYSPLHS. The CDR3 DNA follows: TGCGCCAGCAGCTTGGCCGGCCAGAGATATTCACCCCTCCACTCT.

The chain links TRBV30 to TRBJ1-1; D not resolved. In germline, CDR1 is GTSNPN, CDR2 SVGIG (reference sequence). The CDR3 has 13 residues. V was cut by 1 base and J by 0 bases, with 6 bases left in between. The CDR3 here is CAWSGQVNTEAFF. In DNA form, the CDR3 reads TGTGCCTGGAGTGGTCAGGTGAACACTGAAGCTTTCTTT. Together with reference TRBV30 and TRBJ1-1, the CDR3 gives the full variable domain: SQTIHQWPATLVQPVGSPLSLECTVEGTSNPNLYWYRQAAGRGLQLLFYSVGIGQISSEVPQNLSASRPQDRQFILSSKKLLLSDSGFYLCAWSGQVNTEAFFGQGTRLTVV.

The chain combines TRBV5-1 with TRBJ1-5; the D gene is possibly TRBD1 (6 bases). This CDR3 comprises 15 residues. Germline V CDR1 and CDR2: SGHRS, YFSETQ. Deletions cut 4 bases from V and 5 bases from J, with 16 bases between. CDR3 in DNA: TGCGCCAGCAGCCAACTAACAGGGCCCCATCAGCCCCAGCATTTT. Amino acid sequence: CASSQLTGPHQPQHF.

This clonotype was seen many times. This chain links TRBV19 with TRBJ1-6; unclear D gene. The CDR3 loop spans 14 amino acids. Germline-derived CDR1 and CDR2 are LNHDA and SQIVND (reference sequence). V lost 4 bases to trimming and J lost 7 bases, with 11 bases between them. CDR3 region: CASSTDMINSPLHF. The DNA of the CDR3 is TGTGCCAGTAGTACTGACATGATCAATTCACCCCTCCACTTT.

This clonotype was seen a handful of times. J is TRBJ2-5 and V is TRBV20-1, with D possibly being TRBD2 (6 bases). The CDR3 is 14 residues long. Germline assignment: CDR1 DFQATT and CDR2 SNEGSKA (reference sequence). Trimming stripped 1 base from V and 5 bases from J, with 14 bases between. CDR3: CSARVPGLVETQYF. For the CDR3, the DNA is TGCAGTGCTAGAGTACCGGGACTCGTGGAGACCCAGTACTTC.